This T cell receptor (beta chain) was captured by sequencing in a study of patients and donors after allogeneic stem cell transplantation. TCRdb analysed the RT-PCR reads with MiXCR anew, one entry per CDR3 protein. The sample yields approximately 150,000 distinct CDR3 sequences, about 40% seen once. The clonotype was recovered from a human donor who was either an allogeneic HSCT recipient or a stem cell or donor lymphocyte infusion donor (not recorded which). It is not recorded whose cells these are; they may come from a transplant donor. The sequencing sample was made of blood, either unsorted or a sorted T cell fraction (not recorded which).

Written as DNA, the CDR3 is TGTGCCAGCAGTAAGGACAGGGAACTGAAGGATGAGCAGTTCTTC. Its protein is CASSKDRELKDEQFF. This rearrangement joins TRBV12-3 or TRBV12-4 to TRBJ2-1; 8 nucleotides match TRBD1. J lost 8 bases, V lost 5 bases, and 11 bases had no gene match. The CDR3 totals 15 residues.